Below, 31 T cell receptor beta chains from the same sample are listed, as sequenced in a study of T cells after yellow fever vaccination. Each CDR3 protein is one row after TCRdb ran MiXCR on the 5' RACE reads. The sample lists about 580,000 distinct CDR3 sequences; roughly a sixth were seen once. Sequences were derived from PBMCs, sampled less than 6 days after the first yellow fever vaccination. All receptors derive from a man younger than 35 who received the YFV17D yellow fever vaccine.

There are many counts of this clonotype. The V gene is TRBV30, the J gene TRBJ2-2; D is perhaps TRBD1 (6 bases). CDR3 length equals 13 residues. The V and J ends lost 7 bases and 1 base respectively, with 10 bases between them. Looked up from germline, CDR1 is GTSNPN and CDR2 is SVGIG (reference sequence). The CDR3: CASPTGNTGELFF. Here the CDR3 DNA reads TGTGCCTCCCCGACAGGGAACACCGGGGAGCTGTTTTTT.

The chain joins TRBV18 to TRBJ2-3; tentatively, D is TRBD2 (5 bases). The length of the CDR3 is 14 residues. V lost 3 bases to trimming and J lost 2 bases, with 9 bases between them. CDR1 and CDR2 from the germline V gene are KGHSH and LQKENI. The CDR3 DNA is TGTGCCAGCTCACCGGAGGCAGTCACAGATACGCAGTATTTT. This gives the protein CASSPEAVTDTQYF.

This clonotype was picked up a small number of times. The chain carries TRBV18 and TRBJ2-1; D might be TRBD2 (6 bases). V lost 0 bases to trimming and J lost 0 bases, with 9 bases between them. Germline CDR1 KGHSH, CDR2 LQKENI. CDR3 length equals 16 residues. CDR3 sequence reads: CASSPPAGSSYNEQFF. In nucleotides, the CDR3 is TGTGCCAGCTCACCACCGGCGGGGAGCTCCTACAATGAGCAGTTCTTC.

The chain uses TRBV7-2 and TRBJ1-5, with 7 bases aligning to TRBD1. This CDR3 contains 15 residues. Losses at the gene ends were 3 bases for V and 7 bases for J; bases not matched to a gene: 9. Per germline, CDR1 SGHTA and CDR2 FQGNSA. The CDR3 bases are TGTGCCAGCAGCTTTCTAGAAGGGGGCGGACAGCCCCAGCATTTT. It translates to CASSFLEGGGQPQHF.

The chain is built from TRBV6-5 and TRBJ2-5; a possible D gene is TRBD2 (6 bases). V was pared by 5 bases and J by 5 bases, with 18 bases between. The germline gives CDR1 MNHEY, CDR2 SVGAGI. The CDR3 is made up of 15 amino acids. The CDR3 loop is CASSPRLAGGETQYF. CDR3 DNA sequence: TGTGCCAGCAGTCCTCGATTAGCCGGAGGGGAGACCCAGTACTTC.

The chain employs TRBV2 and TRBJ2-1; tentatively, D is TRBD2 (7 bases). The CDR3 runs 16 residues. The V gene lost 6 bases and the J gene lost 9 bases, with 24 bases spanning the gap. CDR1 and CDR2 (germline): SNHLY, FYNNEI. In DNA, the CDR3 is TGTGCCAGCAGACCTCCCCTCTGGGGGGGGGCCTTTGAGCAGTTCTTC. It translates to CASRPPLWGGAFEQFF.

The V and J genes are TRBV15 and TRBJ1-5; D is uncertain. The ends were cut back, 3 bases at V and 6 bases at J, with 9 bases in the middle. From germline, CDR1 is LNHNV and CDR2 YYDKDF (reference sequence). The CDR3 spans 13 residues. CDR3 amino acids: CATSSLPGQPQHF. The CDR3 region has the DNA TGTGCCACCAGCAGCCTCCCGGGTCAGCCCCAGCATTTT.

A single count supports this clonotype. The chain couples TRBV20-1 to TRBJ2-3, with TRBD1 identical over 8 bases. This CDR3 has 15 amino acids. In germline, CDR1 is DFQATT, CDR2 SNEGSKA (reference sequence). Trimming removed 5 bases from V and 2 bases from J; junction bases left unmatched: 9. CDR3 protein: CSAYNGDRTTDTQYF. The CDR3 nucleotides are TGCAGTGCTTACAACGGGGACAGGACCACAGATACGCAGTATTTT.

This clonotype has just a few counts. The chain uses TRBV7-3 and TRBJ2-7, with a weak D call TRBD2 (7 bases). V lost 5 bases, J lost 1 base, and 12 bases lay in between. Per the germline V gene, CDR1 is SGHTA and CDR2 is FQGTGA. CDR3 length equals 14 residues. Here the CDR3 DNA reads TGTGCCAGCAGCCCCGGGGGGCAGTCCTACGAGCAGTACTTC. Its translation is CASSPGGQSYEQYF.

The chain couples TRBV20-1 to TRBJ2-6; unclear D gene. Trimming left V 2 bases short and J 0 bases short, with 8 bases between. Germline-derived CDR1 and CDR2 are DFQATT and SNEGSKA (reference sequence). This CDR3 spans 15 amino acids. This CDR3 is CSARPETSGANVLTF. The CDR3, as DNA: TGCAGTGCTAGACCCGAAACCTCTGGGGCCAACGTCCTGACTTTC.

The rearrangement links TRBV5-1 to TRBJ2-1; the match to TRBD1 covers 7 bases. This CDR3 is 16 amino acids long. The junction had 14 bases not matched to a gene; V was cut back by 4 bases and J by 7 bases. The V gene's germline CDR1 is SGHRS and CDR2 YFSETQ. CDR3 loop: CASSLRQGRDHNEQFF. CDR3 coding DNA: TGCGCCAGCAGCCTACGACAGGGAAGGGACCATAATGAGCAGTTCTTC.

This clonotype was counted between two and nine times. The chain has TRBV6-1 and TRBJ2-3, with no clear D. With 3 bases removed from V and 7 bases from J, the gap between germline ends came to 11 bases. Germline assignment: CDR1 MNHNS and CDR2 SASEGT. The CDR3 length is 13 residues. The CDR3 DNA sequence: TGTGCCAGCAGTGAGGGTATCGCAAATACGCAGTATTTT. This translates into CASSEGIANTQYF.

This clonotype was seen repeatedly, ten times or more. The chain joins TRBV5-1 to TRBJ2-1; 10 positions agree with TRBD1. Germline CDR1 SGHRS, CDR2 YFSETQ. The CDR3 totals 17 residues. Unmatched junction bases numbered 12, after V lost 1 base and J lost 8 bases. The CDR3 sequence: CASSLYSRGTGVDEQFF. In DNA, the CDR3 is TGCGCCAGCAGCTTGTATTCTCGAGGGACAGGGGTGGATGAGCAGTTCTTC.

This clonotype came up a few times. The J gene is TRBJ2-4, the V gene TRBV7-9, with TRBD1 matching 7 bases. The CDR3 covers 15 residues. Germline CDR1 and CDR2: SEHNR and FQNEAQ (reference sequence). V lost 0 bases, J lost 8 bases, and 7 bases stayed unmatched. CDR3 in amino acids: CASSLAKTGLDIQYF. CDR3 DNA: TGTGCCAGCAGCTTAGCTAAGACAGGGTTGGACATTCAGTACTTC.

This clonotype was counted at least ten times. The V and J genes are TRBV7-9 and TRBJ1-5, with unresolved D. V was clipped by 5 bases and J by 4 bases, with 21 bases between them. CDR1 is SEHNR and CDR2 is FQNEAQ in the germline V gene (reference sequence). The CDR3 sequence is 17 residues long. CDR3 sequence reads: CASSETADGYNNQPQHF. CDR3 DNA: TGTGCCAGCAGCGAAACCGCGGACGGCTATAATAATCAGCCCCAGCATTTT.

The chain carries TRBV5-6 and TRBJ1-6; 8 bases match TRBD1. The CDR3 length is 16 residues. Per the germline V gene, CDR1 is SGHDT and CDR2 is YYEEEE. V dropped 1 base and J dropped 5; count of bases not matched to a gene: 5. Here the CDR3 reads CASSLFTGGNNSPLHF. The CDR3 DNA reads TGTGCCAGCAGCTTGTTTACAGGGGGAAATAATTCACCCCTCCACTTT.

This clonotype came up a few times. V and J are TRBV11-1 and TRBJ2-5; 9 bases fit TRBD2. The V segment lost 1 base and the J segment 4 bases; nucleotides outside the gene matches: 4. In germline, CDR1 is SGHAT, CDR2 FQDESV (reference sequence). The CDR3 has 15 amino acids. The CDR3 spells CASSLGASGVETQYF. The CDR3 DNA reads TGTGCCAGCAGCTTAGGCGCTAGCGGGGTAGAGACCCAGTACTTC.

This clonotype was picked up one time. With a much larger clone just one base away, this may be a read error. The chain combines TRBV5-1 with TRBJ2-7; 10 bases agree with TRBD1. The J segment lost 3 bases and the V segment lost 4 bases, leaving 4 bases of the junction unmatched. Germline CDR1 SGHRS, CDR2 YFSETQ. CDR3 size: 14 residues. CDR3: CASSLRDRGYEQYF. CDR3 in DNA: TGCGCCAGCAGCCTCCGGGACAGGGGCTACGAGCAGTACTTC.

The V gene is TRBV6-2 or TRBV6-3, the J gene TRBJ2-5; 9 bases are shared with TRBD1. The CDR3 contains 15 residues. Germline loops: CDR1 MNHEY, CDR2 SVGEGT. V gave up 2 bases and J gave up 2 bases; unmatched junction bases: 3. CDR3: CASSYPGTGQETQYF. The CDR3 bases are TGTGCCAGCAGTTACCCTGGGACAGGGCAAGAGACCCAGTACTTC.

The V gene is TRBV7-9, the J gene TRBJ2-1; no definite D call. This CDR3 is 15 amino acids long. Germline-derived CDR1 and CDR2 are SEHNR and FQNEAQ (reference sequence). Trimming stripped 0 bases from V and 8 bases from J, with 14 bases between. The CDR3 DNA reads as TGTGCCAGCAGCTTAGCCCGGGCCTCACACTATGAGCAGTTCTTC. This gives the protein CASSLARASHYEQFF.

The sample holds a few counts of this clonotype. The chain recombines TRBV5-5 with TRBJ1-1; possibly TRBD1 for D (5 bases). The CDR3 spans 13 residues. Trimming stripped 2 bases from V and 4 bases from J, with 9 bases between. Per the germline V gene, CDR1 is SGHKS and CDR2 is YYEKEE (reference sequence). CDR3 nucleotides: TGTGCCAGCAGCTTTAGGGGAGCCACTGAAGCTTTCTTT. It is translated as CASSFRGATEAFF.

This clonotype was observed a few times. This chain connects TRBV5-4 to TRBJ2-3, with a weak D call TRBD2 (7 bases). Germline V gives CDR1 SGHNT, CDR2 YYREEE (reference sequence). The CDR3 length is 16 residues. The V end was cut by 2 bases, the J end by 2 bases, with 15 bases between. The CDR3 sequence: CASSLRGAGYTDTQYF. Here the CDR3 DNA reads TGTGCCAGCAGCTTACGGGGGGCCGGATACACAGATACGCAGTATTTT.

Ten or more counts support this clonotype. The chain has TRBV6-1 and TRBJ1-2, with D maybe TRBD1 (5 bases). Per the germline V gene, CDR1 is MNHNS and CDR2 is SASEGT. The CDR3 totals 13 residues. Deletions cut 6 bases from V and 3 bases from J, with 11 bases between. The CDR3 sequence is CASRTVGDYGYTF. In nucleotides, the CDR3 is TGTGCCAGCAGGACAGTGGGTGACTATGGCTACACCTTC.

There are many counts of this clonotype. The chain has TRBV5-1 and TRBJ1-6, with TRBD1 as a possible D gene (6 bases). The CDR3 is made up of 15 amino acids. Germline CDR1 reads SGHRS; CDR2 reads YFSETQ. Trimming cost V 8 bases and J 9 bases, with 21 bases left between them. CDR3 amino acids: CASTEGGASSSPLHF. The CDR3 coding sequence is TGCGCCAGTACTGAGGGGGGAGCTTCGAGTTCACCCCTCCACTTT.

This rearrangement joins TRBV6-1 to TRBJ1-5, with TRBD1 matching 8 bases. The CDR3 sequence is 14 residues long. J was trimmed by 3 bases and V by 7 bases; bases with no gene match: 5. In germline, CDR1 is MNHNS, CDR2 SASEGT. This CDR3 is CASIQTGVNQPQHF. CDR3 nucleotides: TGTGCCAGCATTCAGACAGGGGTCAATCAGCCCCAGCATTTT.

The chain employs TRBV4-2 and TRBJ1-2; D ambiguous. Trimming took 0 bases from V and 8 from J, leaving 16 bases between them. The CDR3 extends over 15 amino acids. Germline V gives CDR1 LGHNA, CDR2 YNFKEQ. DNA of the CDR3: TGTGCCAGCAGCCAAGAACGGAGAGCCCCAAAAGGCTACACCTTC. Its protein product is CASSQERRAPKGYTF.

J is TRBJ2-2 and V is TRBV7-9, with D perhaps TRBD1 (5 bases). Trimming removed 3 bases at V and 2 bases at J, with 10 bases between. This CDR3 contains 15 residues. Looked up from germline, CDR1 is SEHNR and CDR2 is FQNEAQ (reference sequence). CDR3 sequence (DNA): TGTGCCAGCAGCTTTCGACAGATAAACACCGGGGAGCTGTTTTTT. Its protein product is CASSFRQINTGELFF.

The rearrangement joins TRBV4-2 to TRBJ2-2; D uncertain. CDR3 length equals 15 residues. V shed 1 base and J shed 6 bases, with 12 bases lying between them. CDR1 is LGHNA, CDR2 YNFKEQ, per germline. The DNA of the CDR3 is TGTGCCAGCAGCCAAGCCACCCTCGGTCCCGGGGAGCTGTTTTTT. Its protein is CASSQATLGPGELFF.

Only a few counts were recorded for this clonotype. The chain uses TRBV5-8 and TRBJ2-5; 7 bases agree with TRBD1. This CDR3 contains 15 residues. V gave up 3 bases and J gave up 5 bases; unmatched junction bases: 10. Germline CDR1 SGHTS, CDR2 YDEGEE. The CDR3: CASSSGQVQTETQYF. The DNA of the CDR3 is TGTGCCAGCAGCTCCGGACAGGTTCAGACGGAGACCCAGTACTTC.

The chain recombines TRBV7-8 with TRBJ2-7, with D possibly being TRBD1 (6 bases). The CDR3 runs 16 residues. V was cut by 5 bases and J by 0 bases, with 17 bases left in between. The V gene's germline CDR1 is SGHVS and CDR2 FQNEAQ. The CDR3 nucleotides read TGTGCCAGCAGCAACCCTGAAGGGGGTGGCTCCTACGAGCAGTACTTC. Translation: CASSNPEGGGSYEQYF. The full variable domain, rest sourced from reference TRBV7-8 and TRBJ2-7, is GAGVSQSPRYKVAKRGQDVALRCDPISGHVSLFWYQQALGQGPEFLTYFQNEAQLDKSGLPSDRFFAERPEGSVSTLKIQRTQQEDSAVYLCASSNPEGGGSYEQYFGPGTRLTVT.

This clonotype was recorded a few times. In DNA form, the CDR3 reads TGTGCCAGCAGCCAAGGAGGCCTAAGGGTCCAGTACTTC. Translating gives CASSQGGLRVQYF. V and J are TRBV4-2 and TRBJ2-5; no clear D. The germline gives CDR1 LGHNA, CDR2 YNFKEQ. The CDR3 spans 13 residues. V shed 1 base and J shed 10 bases, with 13 bases lying between them.